Sequencing of this T cell receptor beta chain was carried out in a study of cytomegalovirus exposure and HLA in healthy donors. Overall study results and limits: A later analysis linked about 17,000 TCR beta sequences to HLA alleles at 0.05 false discovery rate. HLA restriction was apparent for most CMV-associated TCR beta chains in a later analysis. In a later analysis, an Asian-associated ancestry cluster reportedly showed fewer N-insertions than the approximately 700-donor mean.

Remarks on this clone: Its specificity is unknown.

Vbeta (60) and Jbeta (13) primers were used in the PCR. Some clones are missing from TCRdb's copy, which holds only in-frame ones; the method was immunoSEQ multiplex PCR. The repertoire consists of about 130,000 clones, with 70% to 85% occurring once and the leading ten covering roughly 1.2%. Germline V gene data show CDR1 as SGHAT and CDR2 as FQNNGV. CDR3 size: 14 residues. Trimming left V 0 bases short and J 5 bases short, with 8 bases between. This TCR came from a boy younger than 18 in good health and CMV-seronegative. V is TRBV11-2 and J is TRBJ1-5; D is unclear. The sequenced sample was PBMCs. In DNA form, the CDR3 reads TGTGCCAGCAGCTTAGATGCGAGGGATCAGCCCCAGCATTTT. Its protein product is CASSLDARDQPQHF.